The next 6 T cell receptor beta chains were all read from a single sample in a study of a mutant IDH1 vaccine in newly diagnosed glioma. Data came from immunoSEQ multiplex PCR; TCRdb stores just in-frame clones and leaves some out. This table holds 30,000 to 40,000 clones, about 79% found once. Their specific antigens are unknown. The time point: week 5, during vaccination. One vaccine dose held 300 ug of mutant IDH1 20-mer peptide and came with topical imiquimod. The starting material was PBMCs, obtained from a glioma patient whose treatment included an IDH1 peptide vaccine. These receptors all come from a young man with glioma.

V usage is TRBV29-1 and J usage is TRBJ2-3, with D possibly being TRBD2 (5 bases). This CDR3 is built from 15 residues. From germline, CDR1 is SQVTM and CDR2 ANQGSEA. Trimming shortened V by 4 bases and J by 4 bases, and 18 bases separated the two germline ends. CDR3 sequence (DNA): TGCAGCGTTGTACCCCAGAGGAGGTCTCCAGATACGCAGTATTTT. Encoded protein: CSVVPQRRSPDTQYF.

The V call is TRBV10-3, the J call TRBJ2-1, with 10 bases aligning to TRBD2. This CDR3 is 15 amino acids long. The germline V gene has CDR1 ENHRY and CDR2 SYGVKD. After removal of 0 bases from V and 6 bases from J, the junction contained 2 bases not matched to a gene. CDR3 DNA: TGTGCCATCAGTGAGTCCGGGACTAGCGTCAATGAGCAGTTCTTC. This gives the protein CAISESGTSVNEQFF.

The chain employs TRBV10-3 and TRBJ2-1, with D hard to call. Trimming took 2 bases from V and 7 from J, leaving 18 bases between them. Germline loops: CDR1 ENHRY, CDR2 SYGVKD. The CDR3 runs 16 residues. CDR3 in DNA: TGTGCCATCAGTGAGAGTTGGGGTACCCTCAGAAATGAGCAGTTCTTC. Translating gives CAISESWGTLRNEQFF.

The chain links TRBV9 to TRBJ2-7, with 7 bases identical to TRBD1. Germline V gene lookup returns CDR1 SGDLS and CDR2 YYNGEE. The CDR3 has 15 amino acids. V shed 3 bases and J 1 base; nucleotides not matched to a gene: 7. The CDR3 coding sequence is TGTGCCAGCAGCGAGTTCGGGGACAGTTCCTACGAGCAGTACTTC. It yields the protein CASSEFGDSSYEQYF.

The V gene is TRBV6-5, the J gene TRBJ2-2, with 7 bases identical to TRBD1. The CDR3 is made up of 16 amino acids. The ends lost 2 bases at V and 5 bases at J; junction bases unmatched: 8. Germline CDR1 is MNHEY and CDR2 is SVGAGI. The CDR3 protein is CASSYPRQGGTGELFF. Here the CDR3 DNA reads TGTGCCAGCAGTTACCCTCGACAGGGTGGAACCGGGGAGCTGTTTTTT.

The V and J genes are TRBV28 and TRBJ1-4, with no clear D. Trimming took 4 bases from V and 8 from J, leaving 17 bases between them. Germline CDR1 and CDR2: MDHEN and SYDVKM. The CDR3 is made up of 15 amino acids. In DNA form, the CDR3 reads TGTGCCAGCAGTTCGCCCGGCGGGCTGGAGGAAAAACTGTTTTTT. It specifies CASSSPGGLEEKLFF.